This T cell receptor beta chain is from a study of blood T cell repertoires in COVID-19. About the study: The United States, Italy and Spain supplied acute and convalescent COVID-19 samples.

Assay: immunoSEQ multiplex PCR; the TCRdb copy retains only in-frame clones and omits some. The profile shows roughly 330,000 clones, 80% to 90% of them singletons. The table lists this clone with a count of one. Participants had their cohort set by participant-reported clinical history. What the recovered Cohort 3 donors had was two negative PCRs, clearance, or symptom resolution. The origin of this receptor is a woman under 40 who had recovered from COVID-19. Material: PBMCs or T cells enriched from blood (not recorded which).

The CDR3 sequence: CASSPDRGRTDTQYF. DNA for the CDR3: TGTGCCAGCAGCCCGGACAGGGGCCGCACAGATACGCAGTATTTT. The chain has TRBV7-9 and TRBJ2-3, with 9 bases fitting TRBD1. Trimming cost V 5 bases and J 1 base; bases outside gene matches: 4. This CDR3 has 15 residues. Germline assignment: CDR1 SEHNR and CDR2 FQNEAQ (reference sequence).